The clone carrying this T cell receptor beta chain was recorded a few times. V lost 2 bases, J lost 4 bases, and 15 bases lay in between. CDR1 is SGDLS and CDR2 is YYNGEE in the germline V gene. The CDR3 contains 15 residues. This entry is derived from a study of blood T cell repertoires in COVID-19. Here immunoSEQ multiplex PCR was the method, and the copy in TCRdb shows in-frame clones only, minus some. Of roughly 120,000 clones in the sample, approximately 85% were seen once. Sequencing used peripheral blood. The chain links TRBV9 to TRBJ1-1; D is uncertain. The sequence came from a woman aged 80 or over with COVID-19, enrolled during active disease. In DNA form, the CDR3 reads TGTGCCAGCAGCGTGGACTCTCGGGGTGGCACTGAAGCTTTCTTT. This sequence encodes CASSVDSRGGTEAFF.